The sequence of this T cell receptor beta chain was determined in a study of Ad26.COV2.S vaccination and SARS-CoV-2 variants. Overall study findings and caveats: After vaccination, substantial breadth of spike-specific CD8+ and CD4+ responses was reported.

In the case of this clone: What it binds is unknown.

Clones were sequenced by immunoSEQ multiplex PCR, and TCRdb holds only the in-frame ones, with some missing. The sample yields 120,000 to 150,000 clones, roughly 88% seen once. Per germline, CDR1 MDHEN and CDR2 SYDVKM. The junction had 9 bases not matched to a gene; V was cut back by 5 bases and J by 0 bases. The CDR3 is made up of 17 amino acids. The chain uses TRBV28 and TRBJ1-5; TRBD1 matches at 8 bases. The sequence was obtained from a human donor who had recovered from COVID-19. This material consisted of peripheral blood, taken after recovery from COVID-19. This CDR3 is CASSLQGTGASNQPQHF. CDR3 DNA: TGTGCCAGCAGTCTCCAGGGGACAGGTGCTAGCAATCAGCCCCAGCATTTT.